The rows below give T cell receptor beta chains drawn from one sample of a study of T cells in Graves' hyperthyroidism and ophthalmopathy. TCRdb reprocessed the multiplex PCR reads with MiXCR, giving one entry per CDR3 protein. The table records about 580,000 distinct CDR3 sequences, 14% of them present only once. Sequenced input: blood. The receptors were sampled from a woman in her 30s with Graves' hyperthyroidism that later progressed to Graves' ophthalmopathy. CDR3s include the opening cysteine and the closing phenylalanine or tryptophan. Each record gives: V gene, clone size, D gene, J gene, CDR3 protein, CDR3 DNA. A D gene is named only where the DNA matches it firmly. Size tells how often a clone was seen (once, few, many) or the class of an expanded clone, and some rows leave it out.

TRBV7-9	many	.	TRBJ2-1	CASSLRRVGPNEQFF	TGTGCCAGCAGCTTACGGCGGGTAGGGCCCAATGAGCAGTTCTTC
TRBV10-3	.	.	TRBJ1-1	CAISGGGPGTEAFF	TGTGCCATCAGTGGAGGGGGACCTGGGACTGAAGCTTTCTTT
TRBV9	many	.	TRBJ2-4	CASSVEGTRENIQYF	TGTGCCAGCAGCGTAGAGGGAACCCGGGAGAACATTCAGTACTTC
TRBV20-1	few	.	TRBJ2-4	CSAPNDWGNIQYF	TGCAGTGCTCCTAATGACTGGGGAAACATTCAGTACTTC
TRBV7-3	many	.	TRBJ1-2	CASSRNTGSSNYGYTF	TGTGCCAGCAGCCGTAACACAGGGAGTTCTAACTATGGCTACACCTTC
TRBV20-1	.	.	TRBJ2-7	CSAHPFGLDTYEQYF	TGCAGTGCCCACCCTTTCGGCCTAGATACCTACGAGCAGTACTTC
TRBV7-6	many	TRBD1	TRBJ1-4	CASSQGQEVGKLFF	TGTGCCAGCAGCCAAGGACAGGAGGTTGGAAAACTGTTTTTT
TRBV9	few	.	TRBJ1-3	CASSVASVGNTIYF	TGTGCCAGCAGCGTAGCTTCTGTTGGAAACACCATATATTTT
TRBV6-1	few	.	TRBJ1-5	CASVTVGRNQPQHF	TGTGCCAGCGTGACAGTTGGCCGCAATCAGCCCCAGCATTTT
TRBV3-1	many	.	TRBJ1-5	CASSHGYGRDQPQHF	TGTGCCAGCAGCCATGGGTATGGGAGAGATCAGCCCCAGCATTTT
TRBV7-2	many	TRBD2	TRBJ2-1	CASSGGRGGEQFF	TGTGCCAGCAGCGGTGGCCGCGGGGGTGAGCAGTTCTTC
TRBV9	.	TRBD1	TRBJ1-3	CASSGTPGQDALSSGNTIYF	TGTGCCAGCAGCGGCACTCCGGGACAGGATGCCTTGAGCTCTGGAAACACCATATATTTT
TRBV28	few	TRBD1	TRBJ2-6	CASSHYARTGPAGANVLTF	TGTGCCAGCAGTCATTACGCCCGGACAGGTCCGGCTGGGGCCAACGTCCTGACTTTC
TRBV7-9	.	TRBD2	TRBJ2-7	CASSPIPSGRPYEQYF	TGTGCCAGCAGCCCTATTCCTAGCGGGAGACCCTACGAGCAGTACTTC
TRBV19	few	.	TRBJ2-2	CASTSLRDTNTGELFF	TGTGCCAGTACCTCCCTGAGGGACACGAACACCGGGGAGCTGTTTTTT
TRBV12-3/TRBV12-4	many	TRBD1	TRBJ2-5	CASSLGQGARKETQYF	TGTGCCAGCAGTTTGGGACAGGGGGCGCGGAAAGAGACCCAGTACTTC
TRBV4-2	few	.	TRBJ2-7	CASSQGTPTYEQYF	TGTGCCAGCAGCCAAGGAACCCCGACCTACGAGCAGTACTTC
TRBV20-1	many	TRBD2	TRBJ2-3	CSARDTGGPSTDTQYF	TGCAGTGCTAGAGATACGGGAGGGCCCTCGACAGATACGCAGTATTTT
TRBV29-1	few	.	TRBJ2-7	CSVEQTGPPYEQYF	TGCAGCGTTGAACAAACAGGGCCCCCCTACGAGCAGTACTTC
TRBV2	many	TRBD2	TRBJ2-3	CASSYIGRVVADTQYF	TGTGCCAGCAGTTATATCGGGAGGGTAGTAGCAGATACGCAGTATTTT
TRBV7-9	.	.	TRBJ2-2	CASLPLGVTGELFF	TGTGCCAGCCTGCCCCTCGGGGTCACCGGGGAGCTGTTTTTT
TRBV7-9	many	.	TRBJ1-2	CATQGSYGYTF	TGTGCCACCCAGGGCTCCTATGGCTACACCTTC
TRBV6-1	many	TRBD1	TRBJ1-6	CASSYDTGDNSPLHF	TGTGCCAGCAGTTACGACACAGGGGATAATTCACCCCTCCACTTT
TRBV9	many	.	TRBJ2-6	CASSGLWGTGANVLTF	TGTGCCAGCAGCGGATTATGGGGTACTGGGGCCAACGTCCTGACTTTC
TRBV7-2	many	.	TRBJ2-3	CASSLNSGDTQYF	TGTGCCAGCAGCTTAAATAGCGGAGATACGCAGTATTTT
TRBV5-8	.	.	TRBJ2-3	CASSLPQAGYTDTQYF	TGTGCCAGCAGCTTGCCTCAAGCGGGTTACACAGATACGCAGTATTTT